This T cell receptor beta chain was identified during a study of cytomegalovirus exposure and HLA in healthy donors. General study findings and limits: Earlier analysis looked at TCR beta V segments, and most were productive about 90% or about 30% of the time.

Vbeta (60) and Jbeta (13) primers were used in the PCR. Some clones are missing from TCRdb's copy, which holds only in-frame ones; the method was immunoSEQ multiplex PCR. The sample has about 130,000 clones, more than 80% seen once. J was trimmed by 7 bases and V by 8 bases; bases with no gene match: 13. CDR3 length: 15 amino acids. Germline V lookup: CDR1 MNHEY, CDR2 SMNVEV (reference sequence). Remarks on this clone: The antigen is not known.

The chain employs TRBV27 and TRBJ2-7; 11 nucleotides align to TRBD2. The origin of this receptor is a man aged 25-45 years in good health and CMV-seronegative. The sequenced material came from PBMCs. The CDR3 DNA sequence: TGTGCCAGCCAAAGTCTAGCGGGAGGAGTTGAGGAGCAGTACTTC. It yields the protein CASQSLAGGVEEQYF.